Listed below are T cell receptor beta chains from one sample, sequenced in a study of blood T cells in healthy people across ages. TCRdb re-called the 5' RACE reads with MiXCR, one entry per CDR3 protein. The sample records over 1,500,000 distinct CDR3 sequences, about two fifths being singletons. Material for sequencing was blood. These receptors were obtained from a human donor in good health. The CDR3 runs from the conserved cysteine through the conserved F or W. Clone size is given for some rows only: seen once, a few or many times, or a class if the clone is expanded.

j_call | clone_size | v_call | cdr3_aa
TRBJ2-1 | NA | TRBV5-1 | CARSLRTETVHEQFF
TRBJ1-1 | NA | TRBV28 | CASGIFNTEALF
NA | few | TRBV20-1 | CSARRPGTGIEQYF
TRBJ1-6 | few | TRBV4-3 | CASSQELILDSSFNSPLHF
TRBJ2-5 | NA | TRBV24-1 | CATSEKETQYF
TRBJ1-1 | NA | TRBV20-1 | CSAWGASVNTEAFF
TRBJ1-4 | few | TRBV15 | CATSRNIGRGEKLFF
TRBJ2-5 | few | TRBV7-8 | CASSADVGARETQYF
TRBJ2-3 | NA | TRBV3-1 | CASSPGEGVADTQYF
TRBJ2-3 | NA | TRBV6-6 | CASSYEGTFTDTQYF
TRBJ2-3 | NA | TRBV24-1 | CATAFAGADTQYF
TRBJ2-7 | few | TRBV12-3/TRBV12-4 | CASSFTQYEQYF
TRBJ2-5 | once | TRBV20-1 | CSAKEAGGIETQYF
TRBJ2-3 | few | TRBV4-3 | CASSQGDTYTDTQYF
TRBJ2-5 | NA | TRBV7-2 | CASSWGIGGGETQYF
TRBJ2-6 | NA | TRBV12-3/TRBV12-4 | CASSFGRAGANVLTF
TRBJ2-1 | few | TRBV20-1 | CSARGDSNDEQFF
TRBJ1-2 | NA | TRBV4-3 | CASSQVGSANYGYTF
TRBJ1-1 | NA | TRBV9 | CASSSTGGFVNTEAFF
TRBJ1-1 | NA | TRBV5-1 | CASSLGRASGTEAFF
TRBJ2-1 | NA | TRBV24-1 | CASGQGEGNEQFF
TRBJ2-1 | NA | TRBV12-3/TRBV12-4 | CASRETGDSYNEQFF
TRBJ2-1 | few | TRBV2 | CASSEVWAGYNEQFF
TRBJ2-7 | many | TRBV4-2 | CASSLWTGQIYEQYF
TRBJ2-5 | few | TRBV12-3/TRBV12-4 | CASRQAASETQYF
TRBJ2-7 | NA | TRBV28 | CASSSNINKLGEQYF
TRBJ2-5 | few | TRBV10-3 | CAITAGTKETQYF
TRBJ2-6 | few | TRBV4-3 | CASSLILSGANVLTF
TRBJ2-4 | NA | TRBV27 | CASSLSKGFIQYF
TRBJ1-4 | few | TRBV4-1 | CASSQDEGTNEKLFF